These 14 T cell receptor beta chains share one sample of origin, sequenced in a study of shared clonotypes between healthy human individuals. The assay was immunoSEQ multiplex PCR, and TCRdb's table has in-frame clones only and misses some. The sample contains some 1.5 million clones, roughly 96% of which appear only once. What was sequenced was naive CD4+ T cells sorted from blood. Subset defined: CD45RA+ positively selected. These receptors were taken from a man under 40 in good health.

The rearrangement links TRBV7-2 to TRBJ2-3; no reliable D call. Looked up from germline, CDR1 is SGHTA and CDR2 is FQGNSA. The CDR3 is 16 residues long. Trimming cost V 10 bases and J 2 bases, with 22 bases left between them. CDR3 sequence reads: CATSSRQIILTDTQYF. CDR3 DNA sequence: TGTGCCACTTCCTCAAGGCAGATTATACTCACAGATACGCAGTATTTT.

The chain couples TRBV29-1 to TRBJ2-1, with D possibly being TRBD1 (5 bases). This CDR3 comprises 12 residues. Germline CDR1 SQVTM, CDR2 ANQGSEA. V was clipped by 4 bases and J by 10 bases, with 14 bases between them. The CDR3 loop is CSVVWGSTEQFF. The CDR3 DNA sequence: TGCAGCGTTGTTTGGGGCTCTACGGAGCAGTTCTTC.

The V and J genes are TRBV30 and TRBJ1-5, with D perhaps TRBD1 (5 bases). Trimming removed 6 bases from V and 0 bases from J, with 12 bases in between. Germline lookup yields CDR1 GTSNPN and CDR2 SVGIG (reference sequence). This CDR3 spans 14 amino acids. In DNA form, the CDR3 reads TGTGCCTGTCACCGGGGCGATAGCAATCAGCCCCAGCATTTT. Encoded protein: CACHRGDSNQPQHF.

This CDR3 reads CASSTIGLAGVETQYF. The CDR3 DNA sequence: TGTGCCAGCTCCACGATCGGCTTAGCGGGAGTAGAGACCCAGTACTTC. The chain uses TRBV18 and TRBJ2-5, with 9 bases fitting TRBD2. This CDR3 has 16 residues. V lost 6 bases, J lost 4 bases, and 12 bases stayed unmatched. CDR1 is KGHSH and CDR2 is LQKENI in the germline V gene.

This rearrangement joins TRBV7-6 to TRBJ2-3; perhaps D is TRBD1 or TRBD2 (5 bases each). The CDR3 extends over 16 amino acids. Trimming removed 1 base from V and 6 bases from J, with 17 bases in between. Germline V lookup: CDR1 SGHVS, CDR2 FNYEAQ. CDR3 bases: TGTGCCAGCAGCTTAGAGGTTAGGCTAGCAGGGGATACGCAGTATTTT. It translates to CASSLEVRLAGDTQYF.

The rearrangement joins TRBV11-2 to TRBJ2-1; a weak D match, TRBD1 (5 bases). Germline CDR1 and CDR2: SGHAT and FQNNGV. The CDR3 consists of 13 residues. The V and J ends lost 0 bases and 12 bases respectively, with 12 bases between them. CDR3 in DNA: TGTGCCAGCAGCTTAGATCTCCAGGGCGGGCAGTTCTTC. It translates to CASSLDLQGGQFF.

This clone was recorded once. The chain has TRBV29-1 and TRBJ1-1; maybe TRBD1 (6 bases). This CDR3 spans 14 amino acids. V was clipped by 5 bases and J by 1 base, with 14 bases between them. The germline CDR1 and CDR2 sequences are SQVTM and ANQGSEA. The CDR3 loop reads CSVLPGHRNTEAFF. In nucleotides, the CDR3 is TGCAGCGTTTTGCCGGGACATAGGAACACTGAAGCTTTCTTT.

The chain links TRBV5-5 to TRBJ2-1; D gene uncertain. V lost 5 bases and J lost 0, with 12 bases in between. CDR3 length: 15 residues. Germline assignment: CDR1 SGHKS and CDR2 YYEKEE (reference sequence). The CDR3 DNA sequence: TGTGCCAGCAGGACCGCCCTAAGCTCCTACAATGAGCAGTTCTTC. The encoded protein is CASRTALSSYNEQFF. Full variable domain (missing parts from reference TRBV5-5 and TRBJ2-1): DAGVTQSPTHLIKTRGQQVTLRCSPISGHKSVSWYQQVLGQGPQFIFQYYEKEERGRGNFPDRFSARQFPNYSSELNVNALLLGDSALYLCASRTALSSYNEQFFGPGTRLTVL.

CDR3 sequence: CASSPGGAGANVLTF. The CDR3 DNA follows: TGCGCCAGCAGTCCTGGGGGGGCTGGGGCCAACGTCCTGACTTTC. The J gene is TRBJ2-6, the V gene TRBV5-1; TRBD2 aligns across 7 bases. Per the germline V gene, CDR1 is SGHRS and CDR2 is YFSETQ. Trimming removed 5 bases from V and 2 bases from J; junction bases left unmatched: 4. This CDR3 has 15 amino acids.

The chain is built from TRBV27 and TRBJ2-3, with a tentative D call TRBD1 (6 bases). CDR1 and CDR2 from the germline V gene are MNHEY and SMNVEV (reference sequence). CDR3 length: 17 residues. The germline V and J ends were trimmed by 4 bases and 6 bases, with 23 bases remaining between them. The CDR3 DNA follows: TGTGCCAGCAGTTGGACCGGGACACAAGCCGTATCTGATACGCAGTATTTT. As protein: CASSWTGTQAVSDTQYF.

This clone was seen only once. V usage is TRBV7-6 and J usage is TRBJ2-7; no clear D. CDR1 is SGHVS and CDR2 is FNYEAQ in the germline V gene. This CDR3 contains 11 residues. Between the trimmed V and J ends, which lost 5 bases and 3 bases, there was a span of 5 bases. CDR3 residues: CASSRNYEQYF. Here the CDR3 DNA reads TGTGCCAGCAGCCGGAACTACGAGCAGTACTTC.

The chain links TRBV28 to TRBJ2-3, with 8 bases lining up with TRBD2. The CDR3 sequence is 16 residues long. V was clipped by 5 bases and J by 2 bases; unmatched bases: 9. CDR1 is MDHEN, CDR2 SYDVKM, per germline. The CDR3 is CASSAPGGRDTDTQYF. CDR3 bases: TGTGCCAGCAGTGCACCGGGAGGGAGGGACACAGATACGCAGTATTTT.

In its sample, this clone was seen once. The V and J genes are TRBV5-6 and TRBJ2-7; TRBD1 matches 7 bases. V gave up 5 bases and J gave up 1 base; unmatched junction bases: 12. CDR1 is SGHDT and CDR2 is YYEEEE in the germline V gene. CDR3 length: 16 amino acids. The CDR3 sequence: CASRTQDRRSSYEQYF. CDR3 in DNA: TGTGCCAGCAGAACTCAGGACAGGAGAAGTTCCTACGAGCAGTACTTC.

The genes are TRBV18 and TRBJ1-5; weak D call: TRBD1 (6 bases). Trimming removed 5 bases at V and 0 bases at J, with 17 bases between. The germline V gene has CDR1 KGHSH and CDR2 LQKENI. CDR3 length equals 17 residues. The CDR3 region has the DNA TGTGCCAGCTCAACGACAGGCGGCACGTATAGCAATCAGCCCCAGCATTTT. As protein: CASSTTGGTYSNQPQHF.